One and the same sample provided the 5 T cell receptor beta chains below, sequenced in a study of CD8+ T cells in alopecia areata (dated by TCRdb to the late 2010s). Explained via the paper, the time point label denotes: about 25 weeks on oral tofacitinib. The treatment or condition label, read with the paper, signifies: oral pan-JAK inhibitor, 5-10 mg twice daily. To prepare the library, the immunoSEQ multiplex PCR assay was applied. RNA was extracted from all samples and reverse transcribed into cDNA as template for TCR sequencing. TCRdb provides this immuneACCESS table in a form limited to in-frame rearrangements. Some clones are lacking; in checked studies, under half of them reflect an unresolved V gene, and why the rest are absent is not known. Present in this sample are 150,000 to 200,000 clones, approximately 57% of which were seen just once. The top ten constitute 1% of the sample. Sequenced material: CD4+ T cells sorted from blood, taken at week 24, from a patient treated with tofacitinib. The receptors originated from a human donor with alopecia areata.

V and J are TRBV5-1 and TRBJ1-1, with 9 positions matching TRBD1. The germline V gene encodes CDR1 SGHRS and CDR2 YFSETQ. V dropped 6 bases and J dropped 0; count of bases not matched to a gene: 6. The CDR3 covers 15 residues. The CDR3 DNA reads TGCGCCAGCAAGGACAGGGGTATTATGAACACTGAAGCTTTCTTT. Protein sequence: CASKDRGIMNTEAFF. The complete variable domain, with remaining parts taken from reference TRBV5-1 and TRBJ1-1, reads KAGVTQTPRYLIKTRGQQVTLSCSPISGHRSVSWYQQTPGQGLQFLFEYFSETQRNKGNFPGRFSGRQFSNSRSEMNVSTLELGDSALYLCASKDRGIMNTEAFFGQGTRLTVV.

This clone was seen just once. The chain employs TRBV29-1 and TRBJ2-3; TRBD1 matches at 12 bases. Germline lookup yields CDR1 SQVTM and CDR2 ANQGSEA. This CDR3 region has 15 residues. The ends lost 8 bases at V and 4 bases at J; junction bases unmatched: 10. Here the CDR3 reads CSLKRGTGGADTQYF. The CDR3 DNA is TGCAGCCTCAAAAGGGGGACAGGGGGCGCAGATACGCAGTATTTT.

The chain joins TRBV7-8 to TRBJ1-1; D not resolved. Germline CDR1 SGHVS, CDR2 FQNEAQ. This CDR3 has 14 amino acids. V lost 7 bases and J lost 4, with 16 bases in between. The DNA of the CDR3 is TGTGCCAGCACCTTCCCCTTTGTGGGCACTGAAGCTTTCTTT. Protein product: CASTFPFVGTEAFF.

The chain joins TRBV30 to TRBJ2-1; the D call may be TRBD1 or TRBD2 (5 bases each). The germline gives CDR1 GTSNPN, CDR2 SVGIG (reference sequence). CDR3 length equals 13 residues. The V gene lost 5 bases and the J gene lost 5 bases, with 13 bases spanning the gap. CDR3 sequence (DNA): TGTGCCTGGGGTAGGGACCACGACAATGAGCAGTTCTTC. This translates into CAWGRDHDNEQFF.

Only a few counts were recorded for this clone. V is TRBV28 and J is TRBJ2-7, with D possibly matching TRBD2 (7 bases). CDR1 and CDR2 from the germline V gene are MDHEN and SYDVKM. V lost 5 bases and J 2 bases, leaving 10 bases between the germline ends. This CDR3 region has 13 residues. This CDR3 is CASSRGAPYEQYF. In DNA form, the CDR3 reads TGTGCCAGCAGTCGGGGGGCCCCCTACGAGCAGTACTTC.